These 22 T cell receptor beta chains were sequenced from one sample in a study. Treg sorting used a CD4+CD25+CD127-/low gate. TCRdb ran MiXCR on the 5' RACE reads and lists one entry per CDR3 protein. The sample includes fewer than 75,000 distinct CDR3 sequences, approximately 26% of them seen just once. The sequenced sample consisted of tumor-infiltrating Tregs sorted from the breast tumor. These TCRs come from a female donor with breast cancer.

With regard to this clonotype: Mismatch with germline at one junction end may stem from a read error. This chain joins TRBV7-2 and TRBJ2-1; 9 bases fit TRBD2. The CDR3 loop spans 16 amino acids. Germline values: CDR1 SGHTA, CDR2 FQGNSA. CDR3 coding DNA: TGTGCCAGCAGTCGTATAATAGCGGGAGTGAGGAATGTGCAGTTCTTC. The encoded protein is CASSRIIAGVRNVQFF.

The table lists this clonotype with a few counts. The V and J genes are TRBV15 and TRBJ2-3; 10 bases are shared with TRBD1. CDR3 length equals 15 residues. The trim removed 3 bases at V and 0 bases at J, leaving 0 bases unmatched. Germline V gene sequence: CDR1 LNHNV, CDR2 YYDKDF (reference sequence). The DNA for the CDR3 is TGTGCCACCAGCAGGGGACAGGGGAGCACAGATACGCAGTATTTT. This codes for CATSRGQGSTDTQYF. Variable domain in full (rest from reference TRBV15 and TRBJ2-3): DAMVIQNPRYQVTQFGKPVTLSCSQTLNHNVMYWYQQKSSQAPKLLFHYYDKDFNNEADTPDNFQSRRPNTSFCFLDIRSPGLGDTAMYLCATSRGQGSTDTQYFGPGTRLTVL.

The CDR3 spells CASRWQGQETQYF. DNA for the CDR3: TGTGCCAGCAGATGGCAGGGCCAAGAGACCCAGTACTTC. The genes are TRBV6-1 and TRBJ2-5, with D tentatively TRBD1 (5 bases). The V end lost 6 bases, the J end lost 1 base, and 9 bases lay between the germline ends. This CDR3 contains 13 residues. CDR1 and CDR2 from the germline V gene are MNHNS and SASEGT.

In this sample, this clonotype turned up once. With a much larger clone just one base away, this may be a read error. The chain employs TRBV20-1 and TRBJ1-2, with 8 bases aligning to TRBD1. This CDR3 contains 13 residues. In germline, CDR1 is DFQATT, CDR2 SNEGSKA (reference sequence). V was pared by 3 bases and J by 5 bases, with 5 bases of the junction left unmatched. The CDR3 sequence: CSASPQGAYGYTF. The CDR3 coding sequence is TGCAGTGCTAGCCCCCAGGGGGCGTATGGCTACACCTTC.

This clonotype has a count of ten or more. CDR3 loop: CASRAGSHGYTF. DNA for the CDR3: TGCGCCAGCAGGGCCGGGAGCCATGGCTACACCTTC. The V gene is TRBV5-1, the J gene TRBJ1-2; D remains ambiguous. V was pared by 5 bases and J by 6 bases, with 11 bases between. The CDR3 loop spans 12 amino acids. CDR1 SGHRS and CDR2 YFSETQ come from the germline V gene.

This clonotype has a count of ten or more. J is TRBJ2-1 and V is TRBV15, with D possibly called TRBD1 or TRBD2 (5 bases each). V dropped 1 base and J dropped 5 bases, with 15 bases sitting between them. Germline V lookup: CDR1 LNHNV, CDR2 YYDKDF (reference sequence). This CDR3 has 16 residues. The CDR3 nucleotides are TGTGCCACCAGCAGAGTCACAGGAGGTTACGACAATGAGCAGTTCTTC. Encoded protein: CATSRVTGGYDNEQFF.

This clonotype showed up many times. The V gene is TRBV6-2 or TRBV6-3, the J gene TRBJ2-1, with D maybe TRBD1 (5 bases). Germline assignment: CDR1 MNHEY and CDR2 SVGEGT. V gave up 6 bases and J gave up 6 bases, with 9 bases separating them. The CDR3 totals 12 residues. In nucleotides, the CDR3 is TGTGCCAGCAGCGACAGAGTCAATGAGCAGTTCTTC. Amino acid sequence: CASSDRVNEQFF.

This clonotype has a count of ten or more. V and J are TRBV5-1 and TRBJ1-1; a weak D match, TRBD1 (5 bases). The V end lost 4 bases, the J end lost 2 bases, and 12 bases lay between the germline ends. This CDR3 region has 14 residues. From germline, CDR1 is SGHRS and CDR2 YFSETQ. CDR3 sequence (DNA): TGCGCCAGCAGCCTGAACGGGGGTAACACTGAAGCTTTCTTT. This translates into CASSLNGGNTEAFF.

This sequence joins TRBV20-1 and TRBJ2-1; 11 positions agree with TRBD2. With V trimmed by 3 bases and J by 9 bases, 10 bases remained unmatched. Germline values: CDR1 DFQATT, CDR2 SNEGSKA (reference sequence). This CDR3 is 15 amino acids long. The CDR3 bases are TGCAGTGCTAGTTACGAACTAGCGGGAGCTGGTGAGCAGTTCTTC. This translates into CSASYELAGAGEQFF.

This clonotype has a handful of counts. The chain is built from TRBV2 and TRBJ1-2; D is uncertain. Germline CDR1 and CDR2: SNHLY and FYNNEI. The CDR3 covers 13 residues. V lost 4 bases, J lost 4 bases, and 10 bases lay in between. The CDR3 loop is CASSVESPYGYTF. CDR3 DNA: TGTGCCAGCAGTGTCGAGTCACCCTATGGCTACACCTTC.

The rearrangement uses TRBV6-1 and TRBJ1-6; no reliable D call. This CDR3 has 16 amino acids. CDR1 is MNHNS, CDR2 SASEGT, per germline. The V end was cut by 1 base, the J end by 0 bases, with 7 bases between. CDR3 DNA sequence: TGTGCCAGCAGTGAAGGCGAAGGCTCCTATAATTCACCCCTCCACTTT. Residues: CASSEGEGSYNSPLHF.

Regarding this clonotype: Since the CDR3 does not end with the conserved phenylalanine or tryptophan, this likely comes from a read error. The rearrangement uses TRBV4-2 and TRBJ2-1; 11 bases match TRBD2. The ends lost 0 bases at V and 5 bases at J; junction bases unmatched: 6. This CDR3 has 17 residues. Looked up from germline, CDR1 is LGHNA and CDR2 is YNFKEQ. The CDR3 DNA reads TGTGCCAGCAGCCAAGATAGCGGGAGGGCCGTGAACAATGAGCAGTTCCTC. Translated: CASSQDSGRAVNNEQFL.

This rearrangement joins TRBV6-5 to TRBJ2-1; possibly TRBD2 for D (5 bases). The CDR3 loop spans 13 amino acids. CDR1 is MNHEY and CDR2 is SVGAGI in the germline V gene. The V end lost 6 bases, the J end lost 13 bases, and 19 bases lay between the germline ends. This CDR3 reads CASRSGTQETQFF. CDR3 bases: TGTGCCAGCAGGAGCGGAACCCAAGAGACCCAGTTCTTC.

About this clonotype itself: At one boundary the junction diverges from the germline segment, which might be a read error. The V and J genes are TRBV20-1 and TRBJ1-2; D is unclear. Germline CDR1 is DFQATT and CDR2 is SNEGSKA (reference sequence). CDR3 length: 11 amino acids. Written as DNA, the CDR3 is TGCGGTGCTAAAACCGACGGTGGCTACACCTTC. It translates to CGAKTDGGYTF.

This clonotype was observed many times. The CDR3 spells CSARGDLTEQETQYF. The CDR3 DNA reads TGCAGTGCTAGAGGGGACCTCACTGAACAAGAGACCCAGTACTTC. The chain carries TRBV20-1 and TRBJ2-5; D may correspond to TRBD1 or TRBD2 (5 bases each). This CDR3 is 15 amino acids long. The germline V and J ends were trimmed by 1 base and 2 bases, with 14 bases remaining between them. Germline loops: CDR1 DFQATT, CDR2 SNEGSKA (reference sequence).

The chain recombines TRBV2 with TRBJ1-4, with a weak D call TRBD1 (5 bases). V lost 10 bases and J 4 bases, leaving 16 bases between the germline ends. There are 14 residues in the CDR3. CDR1 and CDR2 from the germline V gene are SNHLY and FYNNEI. DNA of the CDR3: TGTGCCACCGAGGGGCCGGACGGTAATGAAAAACTGTTTTTT. As protein: CATEGPDGNEKLFF.

This clonotype is categorized as medium-sized. The J gene is TRBJ2-1, the V gene TRBV25-1; a weak D match, TRBD1 (5 bases). The V end lost 6 bases, the J end lost 10 bases, and 10 bases lay between the germline ends. Germline V lookup: CDR1 MGHDK, CDR2 SYGVNS. This CDR3 spans 11 amino acids. This CDR3 is CASSLGAEQFF. The CDR3 DNA reads TGTGCCAGCAGCTTAGGGGCCGAGCAGTTCTTC.

Worth noting for this clonotype: This clone may be a read error of a much larger clone one base away. The CDR3 coding sequence is TGTGCCAGCAGTATTTTGACTAGCGGGAGGGCCGCAGATACGCAGTATTTT. It is translated as CASSILTSGRAADTQYF. V and J are TRBV27 and TRBJ2-3; 14 bases match TRBD2. CDR3 length equals 17 residues. Losses at the gene ends were 5 bases for V and 4 bases for J; bases not matched to a gene: 8. Germline V lookup: CDR1 MNHEY, CDR2 SMNVEV (reference sequence).

The V and J genes are TRBV5-1 and TRBJ1-3, with D unresolved. Trimming stripped 0 bases from V and 0 bases from J, with 13 bases between. The CDR3 contains 17 residues. Germline V CDR1 and CDR2: SGHRS, YFSETQ. CDR3 sequence: CASSLEGPGVSGNTIYF. As DNA, the CDR3 is TGCGCCAGCAGCTTGGAAGGTCCCGGAGTCTCTGGAAACACCATATATTTT.

The V call is TRBV7-3, the J call TRBJ2-3; D call uncertain. V lost 0 bases, J lost 2 bases, and 18 bases lay in between. The CDR3 runs 18 residues. CDR1 is SGHTA, CDR2 FQGTGA, per germline. The CDR3 here is CASSLTGRTGSLTDTQYF. Here the CDR3 DNA reads TGTGCCAGCAGCTTAACAGGCAGAACTGGCAGCCTCACAGATACGCAGTATTTT.

This rearrangement joins TRBV9 to TRBJ2-5; D is perhaps TRBD2 (5 bases). The length of the CDR3 is 14 residues. Per germline, CDR1 SGDLS and CDR2 YYNGEE. V was cut by 5 bases and J by 9 bases, with 20 bases left in between. CDR3 region: CASSETGEGLSQYF. CDR3 nucleotides: TGTGCCAGCAGTGAAACTGGCGAGGGATTGTCCCAGTACTTC.

The V gene is TRBV7-2, the J gene TRBJ1-2, with D perhaps matching TRBD1 (5 bases). V was trimmed by 7 bases and J by 8 bases, leaving 17 bases between them. Germline CDR1 SGHTA, CDR2 FQGNSA. This CDR3 spans 13 amino acids. This CDR3 is CASTSFRDRGYTF. CDR3 bases: TGTGCCAGCACCTCTTTCAGGGATCGCGGCTACACCTTC. The variable domain in full, completed from reference TRBV7-2 and TRBJ1-2, reads GAGVSQSPSNKVTEKGKDVELRCDPISGHTALYWYRQSLGQGLEFLIYFQGNSAPDKSGLPSDRFSAERTGGSVSTLTIQRTQQEDSAVYLCASTSFRDRGYTFGSGTRLTVV.